The source of this T cell receptor (beta chain) is a study of blood T cell repertoires in COVID-19. Data came from immunoSEQ multiplex PCR; TCRdb stores just in-frame clones and leaves some out. The repertoire holds approximately 100,000 clones, with more than 75% as singletons. This TCR was recovered from a human donor in a cohort sampled during active COVID-19. The sequencing sample was made of peripheral blood.

The CDR3 loop is CASSSVGGPGEQFF. The CDR3 region has the DNA TGTGCCAGCAGCTCAGTGGGGGGGCCGGGTGAGCAGTTCTTC. The chain is built from TRBV2 and TRBJ2-1; possibly TRBD2 for D (7 bases). This CDR3 has 14 amino acids. The V gene lost 6 bases and the J gene lost 9 bases, with 18 bases spanning the gap. Germline-derived CDR1 and CDR2 are SNHLY and FYNNEI.